The following is a T cell receptor (beta chain) sequence with its context. Its specificity is not known. Original analysis: From ImmunoSEQ came sequences covering only the junction and carrying no quality scores, so filtering differed. Here immunoSEQ multiplex PCR was the method, and the copy in TCRdb shows in-frame clones only, minus some. V and J calls plus clone size are reproduced from that table; the DNA served to infer D and trimming. This sample has approximately 1,500,000 clones, with approximately 98% found just once. These data belong to a study of shared clonotypes between healthy human individuals. Study observations and caveats: Blood was the sole source, and tissue repertoires probably differ. Among non-shared clonotypes, generation probabilities were lower than among those shared by all four donors.

Donors, healthy HIV-negative adults, lacked recent acute infections or vaccinations. Trimming cost V 5 bases and J 0 bases, with 12 bases left between them. Germline values: CDR1 SEHNR, CDR2 FQNEAQ (reference sequence). This CDR3 comprises 15 residues. The sequencing input was naive CD4+ T cells sorted from blood. Indicated subset: CD45RA+ positively selected. The TCR sequence derives from a young man in good health. This chain links TRBV7-9 with TRBJ2-3; D possibly corresponds to TRBD1 (6 bases). The CDR3 sequence: CASSRTVQSTDTQYF. In DNA form, the CDR3 reads TGTGCCAGCAGCCGGACAGTTCAAAGCACAGATACGCAGTATTTT.